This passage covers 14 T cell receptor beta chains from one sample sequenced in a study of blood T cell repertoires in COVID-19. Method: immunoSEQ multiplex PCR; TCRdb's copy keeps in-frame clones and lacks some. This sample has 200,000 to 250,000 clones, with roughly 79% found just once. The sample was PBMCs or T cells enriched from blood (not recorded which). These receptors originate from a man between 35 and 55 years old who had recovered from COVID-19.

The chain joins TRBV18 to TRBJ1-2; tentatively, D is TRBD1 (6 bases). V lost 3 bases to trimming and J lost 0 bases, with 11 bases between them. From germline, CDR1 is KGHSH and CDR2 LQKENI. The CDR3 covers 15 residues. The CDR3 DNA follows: TGTGCCAGCTCACCGCAGGGGATATCTAACTATGGCTACACCTTC. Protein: CASSPQGISNYGYTF.

The CDR3 DNA is TGTGCCAGCAGCCGGATCGGGACAGGGGGGGCCACTGAAGCTTTCTTT. This sequence encodes CASSRIGTGGATEAFF. This chain uses TRBV6-6 with TRBJ1-1; 11 positions agree with TRBD1. V dropped 6 bases and J dropped 4; count of bases not matched to a gene: 10. The V gene's germline CDR1 is MNHNY and CDR2 SVGAGI (reference sequence). The CDR3 covers 16 residues.

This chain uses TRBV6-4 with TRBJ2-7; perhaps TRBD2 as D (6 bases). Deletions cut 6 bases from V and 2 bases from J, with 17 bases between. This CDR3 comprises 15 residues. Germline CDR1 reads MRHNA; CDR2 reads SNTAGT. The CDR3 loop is CASSAWVPGAYEQYF. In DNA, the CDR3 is TGTGCCAGCAGCGCGTGGGTACCGGGGGCCTACGAGCAGTACTTC.

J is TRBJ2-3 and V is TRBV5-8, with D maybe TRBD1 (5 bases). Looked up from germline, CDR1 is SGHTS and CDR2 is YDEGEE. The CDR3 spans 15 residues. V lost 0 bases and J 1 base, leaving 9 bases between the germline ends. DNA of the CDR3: TGTGCCAGCAGCTTGGAGGGCAGGGGCACAGATACGCAGTATTTT. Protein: CASSLEGRGTDTQYF.

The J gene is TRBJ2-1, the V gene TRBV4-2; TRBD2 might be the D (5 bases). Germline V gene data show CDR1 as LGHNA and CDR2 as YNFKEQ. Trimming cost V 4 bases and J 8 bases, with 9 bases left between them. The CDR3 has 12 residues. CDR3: CASSPTRDEQFF. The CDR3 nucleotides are TGTGCCAGCAGCCCTACTAGGGATGAGCAGTTCTTC.

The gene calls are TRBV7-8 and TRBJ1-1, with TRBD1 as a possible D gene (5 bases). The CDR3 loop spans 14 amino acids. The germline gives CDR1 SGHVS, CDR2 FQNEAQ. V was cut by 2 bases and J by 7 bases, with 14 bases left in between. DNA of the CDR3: TGTGCCAGCAGCTTAAGGGGAGGTGGAGGTGAAGCTTTCTTT. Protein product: CASSLRGGGGEAFF.

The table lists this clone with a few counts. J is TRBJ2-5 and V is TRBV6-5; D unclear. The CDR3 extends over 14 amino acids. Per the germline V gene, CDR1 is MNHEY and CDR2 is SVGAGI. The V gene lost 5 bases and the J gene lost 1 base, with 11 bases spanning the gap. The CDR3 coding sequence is TGTGCCAGCAGTACCCAGGTCAGCCAAGAGACCCAGTACTTC. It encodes CASSTQVSQETQYF.

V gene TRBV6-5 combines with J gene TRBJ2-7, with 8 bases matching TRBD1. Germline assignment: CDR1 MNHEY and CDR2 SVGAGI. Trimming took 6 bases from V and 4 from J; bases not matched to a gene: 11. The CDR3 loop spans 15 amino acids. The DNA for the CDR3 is TGTGCCAGCAGACGCCAAGGACAGGGACCTTACGAGCAGTACTTC. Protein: CASRRQGQGPYEQYF.

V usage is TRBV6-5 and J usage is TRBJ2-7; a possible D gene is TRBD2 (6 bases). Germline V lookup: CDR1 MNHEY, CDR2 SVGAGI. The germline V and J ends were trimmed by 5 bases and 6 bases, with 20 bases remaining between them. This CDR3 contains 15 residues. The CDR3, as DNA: TGTGCCAGCAGTAGGCGGGACGGATATGTATCCGAGCAGTACTTC. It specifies CASSRRDGYVSEQYF.

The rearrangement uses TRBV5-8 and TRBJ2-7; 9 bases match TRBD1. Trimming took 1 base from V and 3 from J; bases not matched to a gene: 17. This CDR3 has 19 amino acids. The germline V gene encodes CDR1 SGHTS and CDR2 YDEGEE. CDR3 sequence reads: CASSLSSGQGEGSRYEQYF. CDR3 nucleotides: TGTGCCAGCAGCTTGTCTTCGGGACAGGGTGAAGGATCACGCTACGAGCAGTACTTC.

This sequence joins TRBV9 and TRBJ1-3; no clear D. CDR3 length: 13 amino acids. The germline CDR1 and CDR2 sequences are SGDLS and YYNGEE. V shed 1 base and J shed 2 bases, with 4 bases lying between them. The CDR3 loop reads CASSVQAGNTIYF. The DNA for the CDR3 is TGTGCCAGCAGCGTACAGGCTGGAAACACCATATATTTT. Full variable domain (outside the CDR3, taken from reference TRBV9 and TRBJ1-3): DSGVTQTPKHLITATGQRVTLRCSPRSGDLSVYWYQQSLDQGLQFLIQYYNGEERAKGNILERFSAQQFPDLHSELNLSSLELGDSALYFCASSVQAGNTIYFGEGSWLTVV.

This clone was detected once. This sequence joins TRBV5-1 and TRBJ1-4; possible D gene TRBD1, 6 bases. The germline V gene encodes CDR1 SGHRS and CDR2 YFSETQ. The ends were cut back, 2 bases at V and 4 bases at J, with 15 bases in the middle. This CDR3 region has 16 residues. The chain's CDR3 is CASSLGTGPSNEKLFF. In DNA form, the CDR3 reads TGCGCCAGCAGCTTAGGAACAGGGCCCAGTAATGAAAAACTGTTTTTT.

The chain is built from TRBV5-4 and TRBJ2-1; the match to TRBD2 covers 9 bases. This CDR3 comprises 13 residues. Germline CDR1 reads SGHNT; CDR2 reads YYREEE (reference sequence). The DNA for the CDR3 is TGTGCTTCGACTAGCGGCGGGGGGGATGAGCAGTTCTTC. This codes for CASTSGGGDEQFF.

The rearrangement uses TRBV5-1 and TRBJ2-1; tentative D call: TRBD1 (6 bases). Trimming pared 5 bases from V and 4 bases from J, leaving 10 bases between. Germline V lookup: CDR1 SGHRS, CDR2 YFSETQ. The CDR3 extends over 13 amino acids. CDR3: CASRSQGYNEQFF. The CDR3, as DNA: TGCGCCAGCAGATCTCAGGGGTACAATGAGCAGTTCTTC.